This note documents a single T cell receptor (beta chain) sequence. How the authors handled the data: Amplification with reference gene primers provided the estimates of nucleated cell counts. Assay: immunoSEQ multiplex PCR; the TCRdb copy retains only in-frame clones and omits some. The D gene and trimming were derived from the DNA, and the V and J assignments and clone size from that table. The sample has a few hundred thousand clones; 70% to 90% are singletons. These data come from a study of blood T cell repertoires in COVID-19. At the level of the study: Both acute and convalescent COVID-19 samples were obtained from the United States, Italy and Spain. The cDNA or gDNA used as material had been derived from T cells, B-cell-depleted T cells, or PBMCs.

Germline lookup yields CDR1 MNHEY and CDR2 SMNVEV (reference sequence). Losses at the gene ends were 0 bases for V and 0 bases for J; bases not matched to a gene: 5. The CDR3 has 17 amino acids. The chain links TRBV27 to TRBJ2-7; 10 bases line up with TRBD2. The source is a man aged 45 to 65 who had recovered from COVID-19. Sequenced sample: peripheral blood. The CDR3 DNA reads TGTGCCAGCAGTTTATCGTCACTAGCGGGAATCTCCTACGAGCAGTACTTC. Translating gives CASSLSSLAGISYEQYF.